The 13 T cell receptor beta chains listed next were all sequenced from one sample in a study of response to subunit inactivated influenza vaccine (dated by TCRdb to 2016 to 2019). The library was made by RT-PCR. The sequencer listed for this sample is Illumina HiSeq 2500. TCRdb itself trimmed the public reads at Q25 with fastp, ran MiXCR and retained productive beta chains. Every CDR3 protein is listed once, alongside the most common genes and DNA of its rows. The sample table holds 650,000 to 800,000 distinct CDR3 sequences, of which about 15% were seen once. The ten largest make up 5.5% to 8% of the sample. This material consisted of PBMCs from blood, taken about 14 days before vaccination. The receptors derive from a man between 50 and 59 years old who received an inactivated influenza vaccine. Donor details come from another sample of the same person, matched by shared clones.

This clonotype showed up many times. The chain carries TRBV28 and TRBJ2-5, with D perhaps given as TRBD1 or TRBD2 (7 bases each). Per the germline V gene, CDR1 is MDHEN and CDR2 is SYDVKM. The CDR3 runs to 16 residues. Trimming stripped 3 bases from V and 2 bases from J, with 16 bases between. CDR3 protein: CASSFRGQGGQETQYF. CDR3 bases: TGTGCCAGCAGTTTCCGGGGTCAGGGGGGGCAAGAGACCCAGTACTTC.

This chain links TRBV7-6 with TRBJ2-2; D call uncertain. The germline V gene encodes CDR1 SGHVS and CDR2 FNYEAQ. V lost 3 bases to trimming and J lost 0 bases, with 11 bases between them. The CDR3 has 16 residues. The CDR3 bases are TGTGCCAGCAGCTTGGAAACAGCCGCGAACACCGGGGAGCTGTTTTTT. This sequence encodes CASSLETAANTGELFF.

This clonotype has a count of ten or more. The J gene is TRBJ2-2, the V gene TRBV5-1; D is uncertain. CDR1 is SGHRS, CDR2 YFSETQ, per germline. This CDR3 comprises 17 residues. V lost 0 bases and J lost 3, with 15 bases in between. CDR3 in DNA: TGCGCCAGCAGCTTGGCCTGGGCAGGTCTGGACACCGGGGAGCTGTTTTTT. Translation gives CASSLAWAGLDTGELFF.

This clonotype was observed at least ten times. The chain has TRBV7-2 and TRBJ2-5; D not resolved. The V gene's germline CDR1 is SGHTA and CDR2 FQGNSA. V was cut by 0 bases and J by 5 bases, with 13 bases left in between. The CDR3 is 15 amino acids. The CDR3 DNA is TGTGCCAGCAGCTTAGCGACACTACGCGGTGAGACCCAGTACTTC. It yields the protein CASSLATLRGETQYF. Filled out from reference TRBV7-2 and TRBJ2-5, the complete variable domain reads GAGVSQSPSNKVTEKGKDVELRCDPISGHTALYWYRQSLGQGLEFLIYFQGNSAPDKSGLPSDRFSAERTGGSVSTLTIQRTQQEDSAVYLCASSLATLRGETQYFGPGTRLLVL.

In its sample, this clonotype was seen a few times. The J gene is TRBJ2-7, the V gene TRBV28, with TRBD2 as a possible D gene (6 bases). Germline values: CDR1 MDHEN, CDR2 SYDVKM. The CDR3 totals 12 residues. Trimming pared 6 bases from V and 5 bases from J, leaving 11 bases between. The CDR3 coding sequence is TGTGCCAGCAGAATACGGAGGGACGAGCAGTACTTC. Translated, it gives CASRIRRDEQYF.

This clonotype was observed a handful of times. The chain uses TRBV4-2 and TRBJ1-2; D is perhaps TRBD1 (5 bases). The V and J ends lost 0 bases and 7 bases respectively, with 15 bases between them. CDR1 and CDR2 from the germline V gene are LGHNA and YNFKEQ. The CDR3 length is 15 residues. The CDR3: CASSQDLWGVRGYTF. In nucleotides, the CDR3 is TGTGCCAGCAGCCAAGATCTCTGGGGGGTTCGTGGCTACACCTTC.

V and J are TRBV14 and TRBJ2-3; D not resolved. Per germline, CDR1 SGHDN and CDR2 FVKESK. The CDR3 runs to 13 residues. V lost 0 bases, J lost 10 bases, and 11 bases lay in between. CDR3 coding DNA: TGTGCCAGCAGCCAAGATTTAGGCACTCCGCAGTATTTT. This encodes CASSQDLGTPQYF.

This chain links TRBV3-1 with TRBJ2-7, with D possibly being TRBD2 (5 bases). The CDR3 contains 15 residues. Germline V CDR1 and CDR2: LGHDT, YNNKEL (reference sequence). V dropped 1 base and J dropped 1 base, with 11 bases sitting between them. The CDR3 DNA is TGTGCCAGCAGCCAAGTGGGGAGTGGTTCCTACGAGCAGTACTTC. It yields the protein CASSQVGSGSYEQYF.

The chain is built from TRBV4-1 and TRBJ1-3; D is undetermined. The CDR3 runs 15 residues. Germline V gene lookup returns CDR1 MGHRA and CDR2 YSYEKL. V shed 3 bases and J shed 3 bases, with 12 bases lying between them. CDR3 loop: CASSQSANSGNTIYF. Here the CDR3 DNA reads TGCGCCAGCAGCCAGTCTGCGAACAGTGGAAACACCATATATTTT.

This clonotype was observed a handful of times. The gene calls are TRBV15 and TRBJ2-2; 8 bases align to TRBD1. Germline CDR1 reads LNHNV; CDR2 reads YYDKDF (reference sequence). With V trimmed by 5 bases and J by 3 bases, 5 bases remained unmatched. The CDR3 covers 15 residues. This CDR3 reads CATSPGQAYTGELFF. CDR3 DNA: TGTGCCACCAGCCCGGGACAGGCGTACACCGGGGAGCTGTTTTTT.

The sample holds a few counts of this clonotype. V gene TRBV3-1 combines with J gene TRBJ1-4, with 7 bases fitting TRBD1. CDR1 and CDR2 from the germline V gene are LGHDT and YNNKEL (reference sequence). With 4 bases clipped from V and 6 bases from J, the junction kept 5 bases outside the gene matches. The CDR3 has 14 residues. The CDR3, as DNA: TGTGCCAGCAGCCGCGGGACAGCTTATGAAAAACTGTTTTTT. As protein: CASSRGTAYEKLFF.

This clonotype has at least ten counts. This chain links TRBV4-3 with TRBJ2-1; D gene ambiguous. From germline, CDR1 is LGHNA and CDR2 YSLEER. V was shortened by 1 base and J by 6 bases, with 7 bases between the two germline ends. The CDR3 consists of 13 residues. The DNA for the CDR3 is TGCGCCAGCAGCCAAGGGGTGGTCAATGAGCAGTTCTTC. Translated, it gives CASSQGVVNEQFF.

The V gene is TRBV20-1, the J gene TRBJ1-4, with TRBD1 identical over 7 bases. The ends lost 0 bases at V and 7 bases at J; junction bases unmatched: 5. Germline V lookup: CDR1 DFQATT, CDR2 SNEGSKA (reference sequence). This CDR3 region has 14 residues. The CDR3 DNA reads as TGCAGTGCTAGAGATACGGGACAGAGTGAAAAACTGTTTTTT. Translating it yields CSARDTGQSEKLFF.